Each of the 11 T cell receptor beta chains below was sequenced from the same sample in a study of cytomegalovirus exposure and HLA in healthy donors. The PCR contained 60 Vbeta and 13 Jbeta primers. The repertoire was sequenced with immunoSEQ multiplex PCR; TCRdb's copy has only in-frame clones and lacks some. The repertoire has 150,000 to 200,000 clones, 78% of them found once; the top ten carry about 3.1%. Sequencing used PBMCs. Receptors were obtained from a female donor in good health and CMV-seronegative.

The chain recombines TRBV30 with TRBJ2-4; 7 positions match TRBD2. The CDR3 sequence is 15 residues long. Germline CDR1 reads GTSNPN; CDR2 reads SVGIG (reference sequence). With V trimmed by 5 bases and J by 6 bases, 13 bases remained unmatched. The CDR3 nucleotides read TGTGCCTGGGCCGATCAGAGAGCGGGATTAAACATTCAGTACTTC. Translating it yields CAWADQRAGLNIQYF.

This chain connects TRBV5-1 to TRBJ1-1; D is undetermined. This CDR3 has 12 residues. The ends were cut back, 1 base at V and 7 bases at J, with 8 bases in the middle. Per germline, CDR1 SGHRS and CDR2 YFSETQ. The CDR3 DNA follows: TGCGCCAGCAGCTTGATGGCGGATGAAGCTTTCTTT. Translated, it gives CASSLMADEAFF.

This chain uses TRBV18 with TRBJ2-7; possibly TRBD1 for D (8 bases). CDR3 length: 16 residues. V gave up 1 base and J gave up 1 base, with 14 bases separating them. Germline values: CDR1 KGHSH, CDR2 LQKENI. The CDR3 reads CASSPRGQGGSYEQYF. In DNA, the CDR3 is TGTGCCAGCTCACCACGAGGACAGGGAGGGTCCTACGAGCAGTACTTC.

As DNA, the CDR3 is TGTGCCAGCAGCTTGGGCGGCATTCAGTACTTC. This translates into CASSLGGIQYF. This chain joins TRBV5-6 and TRBJ2-4, with D unclear. Germline loops: CDR1 SGHDT, CDR2 YYEEEE. Trimming left V 0 bases short and J 9 bases short, with 4 bases between. There are 11 residues in the CDR3.

About this clone: One end of the junction fails to match germline, which may point to a read error. The chain joins TRBV27 to TRBJ2-1; a possible D gene is TRBD2 (6 bases). CDR1 and CDR2 from the germline V gene are MNHEY and SMNVEV (reference sequence). This CDR3 is built from 16 residues. CDR3 DNA sequence: TGTGCCTGCAGTACAGGCCGACTAGTGGGCCACAATGAGCAGTTCTTC. Amino acids: CACSTGRLVGHNEQFF.

In this sample, this clone turned up a few times. This chain uses TRBV4-1 with TRBJ1-4; the match to TRBD1 covers 7 bases. The ends lost 4 bases at V and 3 bases at J; junction bases unmatched: 8. This CDR3 contains 16 residues. From germline, CDR1 is MGHRA and CDR2 YSYEKL. CDR3: CASSLTGWSSNEKLFF. CDR3 nucleotide sequence: TGCGCCAGCAGCCTGACAGGGTGGTCATCTAATGAAAAACTGTTTTTT.

For this clone: The same CDR3 arises from other DNA sequences in this sample as well. The chain employs TRBV15 and TRBJ1-2; D might be TRBD1 (5 bases). The germline V gene has CDR1 LNHNV and CDR2 YYDKDF (reference sequence). This CDR3 contains 12 residues. V was shortened by 0 bases and J by 8 bases, with 7 bases between the two germline ends. The CDR3, as DNA: TGTGCCACCAGCAGAGACACAGGAGGCTACACCTTC. This encodes CATSRDTGGYTF. The variable domain in full, completed from reference TRBV15 and TRBJ1-2, reads DAMVIQNPRYQVTQFGKPVTLSCSQTLNHNVMYWYQQKSSQAPKLLFHYYDKDFNNEADTPDNFQSRRPNTSFCFLDIRSPGLGDTAMYLCATSRDTGGYTFGSGTRLTVV.

The sample holds a few counts of this clone. The chain recombines TRBV19 with TRBJ1-5, with 7 bases identical to TRBD1. The V segment lost 7 bases and the J segment 2 bases; nucleotides outside the gene matches: 17. The V gene's germline CDR1 is LNHDA and CDR2 SQIVND (reference sequence). The CDR3 covers 18 residues. CDR3 nucleotides: TGTGCCAGTACCCTAAAAGGGACAGACTGGGTCGGCAATCAGCCCCAGCATTTT. This gives the protein CASTLKGTDWVGNQPQHF. Based on the CDR3 plus reference TRBV19 and TRBJ1-5, the full variable domain is DGGITQSPKYLFRKEGQNVTLSCEQNLNHDAMYWYRQDPGQGLRLIYYSQIVNDFQKGDIAEGYSVSREKKESFPLTVTSAQKNPTAFYLCASTLKGTDWVGNQPQHFGDGTRLSIL.

The sample holds a few counts of this clone. The V and J genes are TRBV19 and TRBJ1-1, with TRBD1 as a possible D gene (6 bases). Germline values: CDR1 LNHDA, CDR2 SQIVND (reference sequence). The V end lost 6 bases, the J end lost 0 bases, and 11 bases lay between the germline ends. The CDR3 sequence is 14 residues long. CDR3 coding DNA: TGTGCCAGTAGACCAACAGGGATGAACACTGAAGCTTTCTTT. Amino acids: CASRPTGMNTEAFF.

The chain employs TRBV2 and TRBJ2-3; 9 bases match TRBD2. The CDR3 has 16 amino acids. The V gene end was trimmed by 3 bases and the J gene end by 3 bases; junction bases not matched to a gene: 7. In germline, CDR1 is SNHLY, CDR2 FYNNEI. The CDR3 region is CASSDLWLAGTDTQYF. The CDR3, as DNA: TGTGCCAGCAGTGACCTGTGGCTAGCGGGGACAGATACGCAGTATTTT.

This chain uses TRBV29-1 with TRBJ1-1; D gene uncertain. Germline-derived CDR1 and CDR2 are SQVTM and ANQGSEA. Trimming took 7 bases from V and 3 from J, leaving 12 bases between them. CDR3 length: 12 residues. Here the CDR3 reads CSAGRADTEAFF. The CDR3 nucleotides read TGCAGCGCCGGGAGAGCGGACACTGAAGCTTTCTTT.